One TCR beta chain is described in this entry. The sample is drawn from a study of T cells after yellow fever vaccination. MiXCR was run by TCRdb on the 5' RACE reads, yielding one entry per CDR3 protein. The sample consists of about 340,000 distinct CDR3 sequences, approximately 4.2% of them appearing once. This TCR was recovered from a man in his late teens or twenties who received the YFV17D yellow fever vaccine. Sample: PBMCs, taken 5 days after the yellow fever booster vaccination.

CDR3 bases: TGCGCCAGCAGCCTTCGAGTAGCGCCCAGCACAGATACGCAGTATTTT. This codes for CASSLRVAPSTDTQYF. The chain links TRBV5-1 to TRBJ2-3; a possible D gene is TRBD2 (5 bases). Trimming cost V 4 bases and J 0 bases, with 15 bases left between them. This CDR3 region has 16 residues. Germline V CDR1 and CDR2: SGHRS, YFSETQ.